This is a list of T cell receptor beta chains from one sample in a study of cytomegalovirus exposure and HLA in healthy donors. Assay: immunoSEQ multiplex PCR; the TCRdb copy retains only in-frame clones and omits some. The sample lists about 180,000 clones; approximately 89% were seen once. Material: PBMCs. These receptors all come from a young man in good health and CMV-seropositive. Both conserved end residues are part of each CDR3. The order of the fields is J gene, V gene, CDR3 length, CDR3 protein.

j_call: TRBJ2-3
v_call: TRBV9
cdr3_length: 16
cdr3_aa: CASSTQRESSTDTQYF

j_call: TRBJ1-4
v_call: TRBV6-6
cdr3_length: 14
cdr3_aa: CASSYRSGNEKLFF

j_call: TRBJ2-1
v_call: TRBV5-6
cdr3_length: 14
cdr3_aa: CASSSGGASDEQFF

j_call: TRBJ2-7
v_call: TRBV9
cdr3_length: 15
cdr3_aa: CASSVAGALGYEQYF

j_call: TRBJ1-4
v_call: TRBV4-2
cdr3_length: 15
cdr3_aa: CASSHTTVEAKKLFF

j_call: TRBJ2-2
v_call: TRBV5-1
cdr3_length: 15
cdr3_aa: CASSFDSANTGELFF

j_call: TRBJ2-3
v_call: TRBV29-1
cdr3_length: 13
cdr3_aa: CNGLGGGTDTQYF

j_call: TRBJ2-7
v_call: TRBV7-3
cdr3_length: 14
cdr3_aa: CASSLEEGSYEQYF

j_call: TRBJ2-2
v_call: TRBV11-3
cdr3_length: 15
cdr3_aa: CASSLGGSGGGELFF

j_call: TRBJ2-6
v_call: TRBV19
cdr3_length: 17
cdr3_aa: CASSFSGQSSGANVLTF

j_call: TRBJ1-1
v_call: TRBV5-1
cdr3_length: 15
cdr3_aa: CASSLDGALNTEAFF

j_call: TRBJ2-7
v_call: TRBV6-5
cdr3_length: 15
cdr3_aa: CASNLGQGASYEQYF

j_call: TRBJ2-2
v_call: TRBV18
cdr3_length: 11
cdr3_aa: CASSPVEGLFF

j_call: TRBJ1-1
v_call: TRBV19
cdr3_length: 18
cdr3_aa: CASSQRRGLITPNTEAFF

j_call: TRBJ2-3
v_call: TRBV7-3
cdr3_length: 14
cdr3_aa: CASSKGEFTDTQYF

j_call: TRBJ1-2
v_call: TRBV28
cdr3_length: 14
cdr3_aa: CASSPADRANGYTF

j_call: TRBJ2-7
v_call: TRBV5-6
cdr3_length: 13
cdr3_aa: CASSSSGRYEQYF

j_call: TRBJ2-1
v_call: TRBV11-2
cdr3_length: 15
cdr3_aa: CASSLGGSSYNEQFF

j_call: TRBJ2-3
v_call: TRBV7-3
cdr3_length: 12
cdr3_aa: CASSRGRDTQYF

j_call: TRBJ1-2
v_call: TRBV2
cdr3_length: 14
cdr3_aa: CASRRTYRLHGYTF

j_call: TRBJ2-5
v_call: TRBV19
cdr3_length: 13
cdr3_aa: CASGRGGGETQYF

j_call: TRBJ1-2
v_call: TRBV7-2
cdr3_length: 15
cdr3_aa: CASSTPPTGVYGYTF

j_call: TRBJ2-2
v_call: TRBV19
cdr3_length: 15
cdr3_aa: CASSISSAYTGELFF

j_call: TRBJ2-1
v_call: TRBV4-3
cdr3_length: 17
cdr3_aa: CASSQEMAGGPHNEQFF

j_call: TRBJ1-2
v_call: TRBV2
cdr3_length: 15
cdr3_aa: CASSEYRRGGYGYTF

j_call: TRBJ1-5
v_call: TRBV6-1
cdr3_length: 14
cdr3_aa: CASSPTGVGQPQHF

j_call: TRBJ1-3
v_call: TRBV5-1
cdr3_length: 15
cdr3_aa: CASSSGTGEGNTIYF

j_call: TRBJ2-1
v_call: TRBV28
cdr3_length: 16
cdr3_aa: CASRASGGSRYNEQFF

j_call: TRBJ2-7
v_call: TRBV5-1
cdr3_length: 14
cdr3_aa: CASSPIRDSYEQYF

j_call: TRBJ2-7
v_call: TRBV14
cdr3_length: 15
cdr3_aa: CASSPVSGSLYEQYF

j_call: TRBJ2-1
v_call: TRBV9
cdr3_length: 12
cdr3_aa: CASSDLGGEQFF

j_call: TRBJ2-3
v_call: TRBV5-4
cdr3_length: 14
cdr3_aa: CASAGGGIPDTQYF